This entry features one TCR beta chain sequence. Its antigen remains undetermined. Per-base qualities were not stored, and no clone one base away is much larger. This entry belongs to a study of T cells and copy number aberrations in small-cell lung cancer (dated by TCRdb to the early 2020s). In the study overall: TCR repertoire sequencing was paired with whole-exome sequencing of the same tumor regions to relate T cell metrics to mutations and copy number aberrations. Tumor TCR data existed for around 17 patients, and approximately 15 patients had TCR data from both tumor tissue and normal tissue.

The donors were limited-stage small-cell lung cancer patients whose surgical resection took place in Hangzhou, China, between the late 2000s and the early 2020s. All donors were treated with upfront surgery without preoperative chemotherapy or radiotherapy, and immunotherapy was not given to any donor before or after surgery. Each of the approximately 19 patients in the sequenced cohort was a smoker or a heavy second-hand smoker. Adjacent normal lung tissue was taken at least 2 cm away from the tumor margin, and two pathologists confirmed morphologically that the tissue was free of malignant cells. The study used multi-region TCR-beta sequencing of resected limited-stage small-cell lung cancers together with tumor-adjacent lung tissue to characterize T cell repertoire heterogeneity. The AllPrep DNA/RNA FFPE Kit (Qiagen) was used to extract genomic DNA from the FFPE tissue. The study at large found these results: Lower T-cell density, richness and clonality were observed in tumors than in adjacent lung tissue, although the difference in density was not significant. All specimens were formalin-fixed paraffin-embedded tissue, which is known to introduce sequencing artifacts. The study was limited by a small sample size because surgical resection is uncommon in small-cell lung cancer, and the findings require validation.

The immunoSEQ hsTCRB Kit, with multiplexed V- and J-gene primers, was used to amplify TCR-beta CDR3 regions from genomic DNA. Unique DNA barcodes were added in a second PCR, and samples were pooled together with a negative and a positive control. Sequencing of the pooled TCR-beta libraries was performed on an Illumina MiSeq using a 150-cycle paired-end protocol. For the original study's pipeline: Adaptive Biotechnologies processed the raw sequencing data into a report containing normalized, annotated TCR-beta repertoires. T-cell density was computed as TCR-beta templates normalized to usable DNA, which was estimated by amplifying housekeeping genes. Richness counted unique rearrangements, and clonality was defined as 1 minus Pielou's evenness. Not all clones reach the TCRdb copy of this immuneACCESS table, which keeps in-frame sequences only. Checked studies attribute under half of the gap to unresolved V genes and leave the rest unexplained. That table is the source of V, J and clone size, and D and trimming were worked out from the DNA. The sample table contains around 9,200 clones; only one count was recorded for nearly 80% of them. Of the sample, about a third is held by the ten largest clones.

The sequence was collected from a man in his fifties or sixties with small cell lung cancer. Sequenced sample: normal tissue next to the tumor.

The CDR3 in this case is CASTAYGGVETQYF. The nucleotide sequence is given as TGTGCCAGTACCGCGTACGGTGGGGTTGAGACCCAGTACTTC. The receptor chain draws on TRBV13 and TRBJ2-5; no D gene call is confident. The CDR3 has 14 amino acids, counting the end cysteine and phenylalanine. Only the CDR3 part of the read is kept: 42 bases, read in frame from the first base. According to the germline V gene (reference sequence), CDR1 reads PRHDT and CDR2 reads FYEKMQ. Deletion took 9 bases off V and 5 bases off J, with a span of 19 bases between the germline ends.